The sample holds a few counts of the clone carrying this TCR beta chain. This sample was included in a study of T-cell memory formation after mild COVID-19. Trimming took 6 bases from V and 1 from J, leaving 3 bases between them. Germline V lookup: CDR1 SNHLY, CDR2 FYNNEI. The length of the CDR3 is 11 residues. TCR alpha and TCR beta cDNA libraries carrying sample barcodes and UMIs were produced by 5'RACE using constant-segment primers. From the 5' RACE reads, TCRdb called clonotypes with MiXCR, one entry per CDR3 protein. Altogether roughly 600,000 distinct CDR3 sequences are present, about a sixth being singletons, with the ten largest covering around 12%.

The receptor comes from an adult woman who had mild COVID-19 (a few samples of this study predate the infection). Cell type and time point are not known. The sequenced sample was PBMCs or a T cell subset sorted from them (not recorded which). V gene TRBV2 combines with J gene TRBJ1-1; D is undetermined. CDR3 sequence reads: CASRWNTEAFF. The CDR3 DNA reads as TGTGCCAGCAGATGGAACACTGAAGCTTTCTTT.